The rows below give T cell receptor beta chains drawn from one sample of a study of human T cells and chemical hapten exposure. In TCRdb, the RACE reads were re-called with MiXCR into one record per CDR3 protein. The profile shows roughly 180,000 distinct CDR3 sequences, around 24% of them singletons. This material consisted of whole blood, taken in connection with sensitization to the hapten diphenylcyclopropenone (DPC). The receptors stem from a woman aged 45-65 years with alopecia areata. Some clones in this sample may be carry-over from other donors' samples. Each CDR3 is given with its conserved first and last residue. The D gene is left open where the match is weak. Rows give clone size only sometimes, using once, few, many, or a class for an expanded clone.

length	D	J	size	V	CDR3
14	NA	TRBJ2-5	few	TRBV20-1	CSARPTQQKETQYF
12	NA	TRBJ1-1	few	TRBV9	CASSVVRGEAFF
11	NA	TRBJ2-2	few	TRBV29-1	CSAHLGGELFF
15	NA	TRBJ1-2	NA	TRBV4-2	CASSQAVREGYGYTF
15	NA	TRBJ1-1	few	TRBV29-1	CSVEGSGTSSPEAFF
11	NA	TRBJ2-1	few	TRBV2	CASRGGVEQFF
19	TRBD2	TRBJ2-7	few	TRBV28	CASSSTTLAIAGASYEQYF
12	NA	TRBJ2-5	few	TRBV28	CASTDSQETQYF
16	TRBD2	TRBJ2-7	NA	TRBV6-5	CASNRRGGLAAYEQYF
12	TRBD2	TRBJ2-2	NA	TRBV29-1	CSVGTRAGELFF
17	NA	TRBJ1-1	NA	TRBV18	CASSPLPVTSMNTEAFF
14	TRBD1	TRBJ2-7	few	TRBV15	CATRDTGTVYEQYF
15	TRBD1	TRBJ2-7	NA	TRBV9	CASSPRAGGSYEQYF
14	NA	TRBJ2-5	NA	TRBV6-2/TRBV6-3	CASRSTAYQETQYF
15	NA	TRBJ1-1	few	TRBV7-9	CASSYGRTQNTEAFF
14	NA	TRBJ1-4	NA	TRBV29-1	CSVRQGTANEKLFF
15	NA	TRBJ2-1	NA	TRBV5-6	CASSSTGTLDNEQFF
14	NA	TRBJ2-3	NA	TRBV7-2	CASNAGLHTDTQYF
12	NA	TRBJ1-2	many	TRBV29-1	CSARLAGSGYTF
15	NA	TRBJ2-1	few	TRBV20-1	CSAEGRDLTYNEQFF
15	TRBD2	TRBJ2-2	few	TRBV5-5	CASSLLGTSPGELFF
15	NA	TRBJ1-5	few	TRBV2	CASSEFLPGSQPQHF
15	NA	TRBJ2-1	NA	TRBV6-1	CASSEGGRWYNEQFF
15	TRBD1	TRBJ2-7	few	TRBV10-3	CAISDPGQGRYEQYF
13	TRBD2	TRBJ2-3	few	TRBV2	CASTAGAVDTQYF
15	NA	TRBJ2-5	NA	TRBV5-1	CASSLVLADQETQYF
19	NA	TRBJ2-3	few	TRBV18	CASSSGLAGGRVSTDTQYF
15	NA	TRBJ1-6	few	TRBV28	CASSLSGGLGSPLHF
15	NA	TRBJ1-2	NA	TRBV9	CASSVDGTTYYGYTF
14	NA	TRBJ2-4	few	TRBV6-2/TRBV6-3	CASSYLREANIQYF
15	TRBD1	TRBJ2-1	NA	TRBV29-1	CSGTRGTGLYNEQFF
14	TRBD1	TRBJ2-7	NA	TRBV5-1	CASSRQGAYHEQYF
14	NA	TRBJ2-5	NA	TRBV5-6	CASSLWAAQETQYF
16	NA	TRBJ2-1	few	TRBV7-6	CASSFRLGSSYNEQFF
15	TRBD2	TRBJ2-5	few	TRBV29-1	CSVVAGAGRGETQYF
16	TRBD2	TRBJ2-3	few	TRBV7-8	CASRAYEREGTDTQYF
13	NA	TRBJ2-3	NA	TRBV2	CASSELRIDTQYF
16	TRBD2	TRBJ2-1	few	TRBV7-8	CASSLVGLAAYNEQFF
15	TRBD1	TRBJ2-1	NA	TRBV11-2	CASSLGDRVDNEQFF
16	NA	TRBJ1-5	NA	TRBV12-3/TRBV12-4	CASSSPFDRWDQPQHF
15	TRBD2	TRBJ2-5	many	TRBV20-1	CSASGSGRVQETQYF
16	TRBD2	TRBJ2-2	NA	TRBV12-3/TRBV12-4	CASSLPRGGPTGELFF
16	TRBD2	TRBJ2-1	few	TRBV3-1	CASSESLAGYYNEQFF
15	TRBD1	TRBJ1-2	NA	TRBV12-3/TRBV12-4	CASSPRDRMSYGYTF
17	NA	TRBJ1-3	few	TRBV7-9	CASSGDQQSGPGNTIYF
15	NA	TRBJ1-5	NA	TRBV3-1	CASSRGHNSNQPQHF
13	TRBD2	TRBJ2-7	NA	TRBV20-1	CSARTSGRKEQYF
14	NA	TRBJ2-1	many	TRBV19	CASSIRGMAFEQFF